This T cell receptor beta chain derives from a study of breast tumors, draining lymph nodes, adjacent tissues. Study-wide points: Tumors had less TCR diversity than lymph nodes, more than nontumor tissue. Tumor and nontumor repertoires were significantly more similar in luminal-like than in basal-like breast cancer. Data fit most tumor T cells coming from lymph node, expanding in tumor.

The CDR3 runs to 16 residues. Per the germline V gene, CDR1 is MNHNS and CDR2 is SASEGT. Unmatched junction bases numbered 9, after V lost 4 bases and J lost 5 bases. Axillary draining lymph nodes of breast cancer patients supplied the node samples. Details on this clonotype: The antigen is unknown.

TCRdb redid the calling of the multiplex PCR reads with MiXCR, one entry per CDR3 protein. The repertoire holds under 150,000 distinct CDR3 sequences, with 21% as singletons. The receptor's source is a female donor with breast cancer. Some clones in this sample may be carry-over from other donors' samples. The sequenced material came from axillary lymph node tissue. This chain joins TRBV6-1 and TRBJ2-2; 8 nucleotides agree with TRBD2. The CDR3 spells CASSARESGGTGELFF. CDR3 in DNA: TGTGCCAGCAGTGCCCGAGAGAGCGGGGGAACCGGGGAGCTGTTTTTT.